What follows are 12 T cell receptor beta chains derived from one specimen sequenced in a study of human T cells and chemical hapten exposure. As to time point: pre-sensitization, week 0. Sample treatment: therapeutic diphenylcyclopropenone sensitization with weekly scalp DPC. From the RACE reads, TCRdb called clonotypes with MiXCR, one entry per CDR3 protein. The repertoire consists of about 350,000 distinct CDR3 sequences, with around 5.5% occurring once and the leading ten covering less than 9%. The sample in question was whole blood, obtained in connection with sensitization to the hapten diphenylcyclopropenone (DPC). The receptors stem from a woman between 18 and 30 years old with alopecia areata. Some clones in this sample may be carry-over from other donors' samples.

This clonotype was observed at least ten times. This chain links TRBV6-2 or TRBV6-3 with TRBJ1-1; tentative D call: TRBD1 (5 bases). Germline assignment: CDR1 MNHEY and CDR2 SVGEGT. V dropped 0 bases and J dropped 4 bases, with 15 bases sitting between them. CDR3 length: 16 residues. The CDR3 DNA sequence: TGTGCCAGCAGTTACTCGTCTCGGCAGGGATCCACTGAAGCTTTCTTT. This codes for CASSYSSRQGSTEAFF.

This chain connects TRBV6-6 to TRBJ2-5; D gene unclear. V was shortened by 2 bases and J by 4 bases, with 5 bases between the two germline ends. CDR1 and CDR2 from the germline V gene are MNHNY and SVGAGI (reference sequence). This CDR3 is 12 amino acids long. For the CDR3, the DNA is TGTGCCAGCAGTTACAGGGTAGAGACCCAGTACTTC. Translated: CASSYRVETQYF.

This clonotype was counted between two and nine times. The chain has TRBV13 and TRBJ2-2; 10 positions match TRBD1. Germline values: CDR1 PRHDT, CDR2 FYEKMQ (reference sequence). The length of the CDR3 is 16 residues. V trimming: 3 bases; J trimming: 6 bases; junction bases outside the gene matches: 7. In nucleotides, the CDR3 is TGTGCCAGCAGCTTGACCACCGGGACAGGGGCCGGGGAGCTGTTTTTT. It specifies CASSLTTGTGAGELFF.

This clonotype was observed at least ten times. V and J are TRBV14 and TRBJ1-6, with unresolved D. Germline V gene lookup returns CDR1 SGHDN and CDR2 FVKESK. The CDR3 loop spans 17 amino acids. V was trimmed by 0 bases and J by 2 bases, leaving 11 bases between them. As DNA, the CDR3 is TGTGCCAGCAGCCAAGAAGGCAGACTCCCCTATAATTCACCCCTCCACTTT. It is translated as CASSQEGRLPYNSPLHF.

There are many counts of this clonotype. This CDR3 is CASSLTLGPFGVSYNEQFF. The CDR3 nucleotides are TGTGCCAGCAGTTTGACCCTTGGCCCCTTCGGGGTTTCCTACAATGAGCAGTTCTTC. The rearrangement joins TRBV12-3 or TRBV12-4 to TRBJ2-1; a possible D gene is TRBD2 (5 bases). The V and J ends lost 3 bases and 1 base respectively, with 22 bases between them. The CDR3 totals 19 residues.

The V call is TRBV18, the J call TRBJ2-2; 8 bases are shared with TRBD1. Germline V gene sequence: CDR1 KGHSH, CDR2 LQKENI. CDR3 length equals 16 residues. J lost 4 bases, V lost 3 bases, and 7 bases had no gene match. The CDR3 loop reads CASSPQGAQTTGELFF. DNA for the CDR3: TGTGCCAGCTCACCTCAGGGGGCGCAGACCACCGGGGAGCTGTTTTTT. Together with reference TRBV18 and TRBJ2-2, the CDR3 gives the full variable domain: NAGVMQNPRHLVRRRGQEARLRCSPMKGHSHVYWYRQLPEEGLKFMVYLQKENIIDESGMPKERFSAEFPKEGPSILRIQQVVRGDSAAYFCASSPQGAQTTGELFFGEGSRLTVL.

There are many counts of this clonotype. In DNA, the CDR3 is TGCAGTGCTAGACCCGAGAGGACGAGCTCCTACGAGCAGTACTTC. Translation gives CSARPERTSSYEQYF. The rearrangement uses TRBV20-1 and TRBJ2-7; D not certain. The germline V gene has CDR1 DFQATT and CDR2 SNEGSKA (reference sequence). The CDR3 runs 15 residues. V shed 2 bases and J shed 0 bases, with 14 bases lying between them.

This clonotype was seen repeatedly, ten times or more. The V gene is TRBV12-3 or TRBV12-4, the J gene TRBJ1-1; D remains ambiguous. This CDR3 is 16 amino acids long. V lost 1 base and J 0 bases, leaving 12 bases between the germline ends. CDR3 sequence reads: CASSLGVLDLNTEAFF. The CDR3 bases are TGTGCCAGCAGTTTAGGGGTCCTGGACCTGAACACTGAAGCTTTCTTT.

The V and J genes are TRBV28 and TRBJ2-3; no clear D gene. V lost 2 bases and J 2 bases, leaving 11 bases between the germline ends. This CDR3 region has 15 residues. Germline V gene sequence: CDR1 MDHEN, CDR2 SYDVKM. Here the CDR3 reads CASSLAAGDTDTQYF. The CDR3 nucleotides read TGTGCCAGCAGTTTAGCTGCTGGGGACACAGATACGCAGTATTTT.

The chain uses TRBV6-6 and TRBJ1-5, with no clear D. Trimming removed 6 bases from V and 2 bases from J, with 11 bases in between. The CDR3 totals 14 residues. Looked up from germline, CDR1 is MNHNY and CDR2 is SVGAGI (reference sequence). CDR3 in DNA: TGTGCCAGCAGACCAATTGGGGGCAATCAGCCCCAGCATTTT. The encoded protein is CASRPIGGNQPQHF.

The V gene is TRBV20-1, the J gene TRBJ2-3; the match to TRBD1 covers 7 bases. J gave up 2 bases and V 3 bases, and 14 bases lay outside the gene matches. The CDR3 runs 17 residues. Germline CDR1 DFQATT, CDR2 SNEGSKA (reference sequence). The CDR3, as DNA: TGCAGTGCTAGTCCGATACCAGGACAGGCGAACACAGATACGCAGTATTTT. This encodes CSASPIPGQANTDTQYF.

In DNA form, the CDR3 reads TGTGCCAGCAGCTTAGTGGTAACCTGGGAGGATACGCAGTATTTT. Translated: CASSLVVTWEDTQYF. The chain carries TRBV7-2 and TRBJ2-3; a possible D gene is TRBD2 (5 bases). The CDR3 length is 15 residues. CDR1 SGHTA and CDR2 FQGNSA come from the germline V gene. Trimming stripped 1 base from V and 6 bases from J, with 14 bases between.